The rows below give T cell receptor beta chains drawn from one sample of a study of shared clonotypes between healthy human individuals. Clones were read by immunoSEQ multiplex PCR, and TCRdb kept only the in-frame ones, dropping some. This sample has about 2,100,000 clones, with roughly 91% found just once. The sequenced sample consisted of naive CD8+ T cells from PBMCs. The receptors were sampled from a man aged 18 to 35 in good health. Some clones in this sample may be carry-over from other donors' samples. The CDR3 runs from the conserved cysteine through the conserved F or W. The D gene is left open where the match is weak. Clone size is stated in some rows and not others, as once, few, many or a class when expanded.

>.|TRBV7-9|TRBJ2-7|TRBD1
CASGGRGQSEQYF
TGTGCCAGTGGGGGCAGGGGGCAAAGCGAGCAGTACTTC
>.|TRBV5-1|TRBJ2-2|TRBD1
CASRPDRQNTGELFF
TGCGCCAGCAGACCGGACAGGCAGAACACCGGGGAGCTGTTTTTT
>.|TRBV14|TRBJ2-1|.
CASSQVTNEQFF
TGTGCCAGCAGCCAAGTGACGAATGAGCAGTTCTTC
>.|TRBV7-8|TRBJ2-7|TRBD2
CASSLLAGDNEQYF
TGTGCCAGCAGCTTACTAGCGGGAGACAACGAGCAGTACTTC
>.|TRBV28|TRBJ1-2|.
CASSLTSNYGYTF
TGTGCCAGCAGCCTAACAAGTAACTATGGCTACACCTTC
>once|TRBV6-1|TRBJ2-5|TRBD2
CASSTRGDETQYF
TGTGCCAGCAGTACCCGGGGGGACGAGACCCAGTACTTC
>few|TRBV5-4|TRBJ1-1|TRBD1
CASSPQGYTEAFF
TGTGCCAGCAGCCCACAGGGGTACACTGAAGCTTTCTTT
>once|TRBV27|TRBJ2-3|TRBD1
CASSQGTTGGDTQYF
TGTGCCAGCAGTCAAGGGACCACAGGGGGGGATACGCAGTATTTT
>.|TRBV7-7|TRBJ2-5|.
CASSLYGAETQYF
TGTGCCAGCAGCTTGTATGGAGCGGAGACCCAGTACTTC
>.|TRBV27|TRBJ2-1|TRBD2
CASRGARDYSYNEQFF
TGTGCCAGCAGAGGGGCGCGGGACTACTCCTACAATGAGCAGTTCTTC
>.|TRBV5-1|TRBJ2-7|.
CASSGGPWEWYF
TGCGCCAGCAGCGGGGGCCCCTGGGAGTGGTACTTC
>.|TRBV15|TRBJ2-5|.
CATSRVPRGETQYF
TGTGCCACCAGCAGAGTCCCACGGGGGGAGACCCAGTACTTC
>.|TRBV5-4|TRBJ1-1|.
CASSLKRELMNTEAFF
TGTGCCAGCAGCTTGAAAAGGGAACTAATGAACACTGAAGCTTTCTTT
>.|TRBV9|TRBJ2-7|TRBD1
CASSASGTDYEQYF
TGTGCCAGCAGCGCCTCCGGGACAGACTACGAGCAGTACTTC
>.|TRBV27|TRBJ1-3|.
CASSFRESHSGNTIYF
TGTGCCAGCAGTTTCAGGGAGTCCCACTCTGGAAACACCATATATTTT
>.|TRBV27|TRBJ2-1|.
CASRTDRYYNEQFF
TGTGCCAGCAGAACGGACAGATACTACAATGAGCAGTTCTTC
>.|TRBV28|TRBJ1-5|TRBD1
CASSFTVNRGQPQHF
TGTGCCAGCAGTTTTACGGTTAACAGGGGTCAGCCCCAGCATTTT
>.|TRBV4-1|TRBJ2-7|.
CASSQDPGHPNYEQYF
TGCGCCAGCAGCCAAGATCCGGGACACCCCAACTACGAGCAGTACTTC
>.|TRBV5-8|TRBJ2-7|TRBD2
CASSKSGTRLSGEYF
TGTGCCAGCAGCAAATCCGGGACTAGGTTAAGTGGGGAGTACTTC
>.|TRBV14|TRBJ2-1|.
CASSRIQDRYNEQFF
TGTGCCAGCAGCCGGATCCAGGACAGATACAATGAGCAGTTCTTC
>once|TRBV5-5|TRBJ1-1|.
CASLGLMNTEAFF
TGTGCCAGCTTAGGGCTAATGAACACTGAAGCTTTCTTT
>.|TRBV27|TRBJ1-2|.
CASSTKGTATGYTF
TGTGCCAGCAGTACGAAAGGGACGGCTACGGGCTACACCTTC
>.|TRBV11-2|TRBJ2-7|.
CASSLGRRTYEQYF
TGTGCCAGCAGCTTAGGACGGCGAACCTACGAGCAGTACTTC
>.|TRBV28|TRBJ1-1|TRBD1
CASRPDRGNTEAFF
TGTGCCAGCAGACCCGACAGGGGGAACACTGAAGCTTTCTTT
>.|TRBV27|TRBJ2-7|TRBD1
CASSLSYGTVLYEQYF
TGTGCCAGCAGTTTATCTTATGGGACAGTACTCTACGAGCAGTACTTC
>.|TRBV7-8|TRBJ2-7|TRBD1
CASSTRQGSSYEQYF
TGTGCCAGCAGCACCCGACAGGGAAGTTCCTACGAGCAGTACTTC
>.|TRBV27|TRBJ1-2|TRBD1
CASRGFGGTEAYGYTF
TGTGCCAGCAGGGGTTTTGGCGGGACAGAAGCTTATGGCTACACCTTC
>.|TRBV9|TRBJ1-5|.
CASSRLGADQPQHF
TGTGCCAGCAGCCGTTTAGGAGCCGATCAGCCCCAGCATTTT
>.|TRBV6-1|TRBJ1-2|TRBD1
CASSSWQGASGYTF
TGTGCCTCGTCGTCCTGGCAGGGGGCGAGTGGCTACACCTTC
>.|TRBV10-2|TRBJ2-1|.
CASRLDRNNEQFF
TGCGCCAGCAGACTCGACAGAAACAATGAGCAGTTCTTC
>.|TRBV6-1|TRBJ2-7|.
CASSEGFSSYEQYF
TGTGCCAGCAGTGAAGGATTTAGTTCTTACGAGCAGTACTTC
>.|TRBV6-1|TRBJ2-7|.
CASRRVYEQYF
TGTGCCAGCAGGCGGGTATACGAGCAGTACTTC
>few|TRBV5-1|TRBJ2-1|.
CAIARTPGNEQFF
TGCGCCATCGCGCGAACCCCGGGCAATGAGCAGTTCTTC
>.|TRBV27|TRBJ2-1|.
CASSYPDNEQFF
TGTGCCAGCAGTTACCCGGACAATGAGCAGTTCTTC
>.|TRBV29-1|TRBJ2-7|.
CSVEVASSPSYEQYF
TGCAGCGTTGAAGTAGCCAGCTCCCCCTCCTACGAGCAGTACTTC
>.|TRBV19|TRBJ2-5|TRBD1
CASSLRQGPAQYF
TGTGCCAGTAGTCTAAGACAGGGGCCGGCCCAGTACTTC
>.|TRBV27|TRBJ2-7|TRBD2
CASAPTRRGEQYF
TGTGCCAGCGCTCCAACCAGGCGGGGGGAGCAGTACTTC